These T cell receptor beta chains were read from a single sample in a study of T cell responses to AZD1222 COVID-19 vaccine. Measured with immunoSEQ multiplex PCR; TCRdb has only the in-frame clones, and not every one. The sample consists of around 200,000 clones, approximately 95% of them appearing once. The sample in question was peripheral blood, obtained on day 0 of AZD1222 vaccination. The receptors originated from an adult in good health. CDR3s include the opening cysteine and the closing phenylalanine or tryptophan. Fields, in order: V gene, CDR3 length, clone size, J gene, D gene, CDR3 protein, CDR3 DNA. The D gene is left open where the match is weak. Part of the rows lack a size; the others show once, few, many or a class for expanded clones.

V: TRBV6-7
length: 13
size: -
J: TRBJ1-5
D: -
CDR3: CASRRDRLSPQHF
DNA: TGTGCCAGCAGGCGGGACCGGCTCTCGCCCCAGCATTTT

V: TRBV14
length: 13
size: -
J: TRBJ1-2
D: -
CDR3: CASSQAAVYGYTF
DNA: TGTGCCAGCAGCCAAGCGGCAGTCTATGGCTACACCTTC

V: TRBV4-1
length: 16
size: -
J: TRBJ1-1
D: -
CDR3: CASSHTLSTRPTEAFF
DNA: TGCGCCAGCAGCCACACGCTCTCGACGCGCCCCACTGAAGCTTTCTTT

V: TRBV5-4
length: 15
size: -
J: TRBJ2-3
D: TRBD2
CDR3: CASSTSGGPTDTQYF
DNA: TGTGCCAGCAGCACTAGCGGGGGGCCCACAGATACGCAGTATTTT

V: TRBV18
length: 14
size: -
J: TRBJ2-7
D: -
CDR3: CASSTGPTTDEQYF
DNA: TGTGCCAGCTCAACAGGTCCCACAACGGACGAGCAGTACTTC

V: TRBV18
length: 16
size: -
J: TRBJ1-3
D: -
CDR3: CASGASRQSSGNTIYF
DNA: TGTGCCAGCGGGGCTTCACGGCAGAGCTCTGGAAACACCATATATTTT

V: TRBV5-1
length: 17
size: -
J: TRBJ2-1
D: TRBD2
CDR3: CASSLSTRLAAHNEQFF
DNA: TGCGCCAGCAGCTTATCGACTCGACTAGCGGCGCACAATGAGCAGTTCTTC

V: TRBV4-1
length: 13
size: -
J: TRBJ1-1
D: -
CDR3: CASSQDRDTEAFF
DNA: TGCGCCAGCAGCCAAGACAGGGACACTGAAGCTTTCTTT

V: TRBV5-4
length: 16
size: -
J: TRBJ2-2
D: TRBD2
CDR3: CASSLDEAGNTGELFF
DNA: TGTGCCAGCAGCTTGGACGAAGCGGGAAACACCGGGGAGCTGTTTTTT

V: TRBV6-5
length: 13
size: -
J: TRBJ1-1
D: -
CDR3: CASSSRRNTEAFF
DNA: TGTGCCAGCAGTTCACGGCGGAACACTGAAGCTTTCTTT

V: TRBV24-1
length: 14
size: -
J: TRBJ1-2
D: -
CDR3: CATSDPHPLYGYTF
DNA: TGTGCCACCAGTGATCCTCATCCCCTCTATGGCTACACCTTC

V: TRBV21-1
length: 16
size: -
J: TRBJ2-1
D: -
CDR3: CASSSPPTSSYNEQFF
DNA: TGTGCCAGCAGCAGCCCGCCGACTAGCTCCTACAATGAGCAGTTCTTC

V: TRBV28
length: 17
size: -
J: TRBJ1-6
D: -
CDR3: CASSLYTLGAYNSPLHF
DNA: TGTGCCAGCAGTTTATACACTCTGGGAGCTTATAATTCACCCCTCCACTTT

V: TRBV7-9
length: 13
size: -
J: TRBJ2-7
D: TRBD2
CDR3: CASSPSGGAEQYF
DNA: TGTGCCAGCAGCCCTAGCGGGGGGGCCGAGCAGTACTTC

V: TRBV7-8
length: 16
size: -
J: TRBJ1-3
D: -
CDR3: CASSLVGRIPGNTIYF
DNA: TGTGCCAGCAGCTTAGTAGGCAGGATTCCTGGAAACACCATATATTTT

V: TRBV25-1
length: 17
size: -
J: TRBJ1-2
D: -
CDR3: CASSDTVGVGINYGYTF
DNA: TGTGCCAGCAGTGACACGGTAGGAGTGGGAATCAACTATGGCTACACCTTC

V: TRBV10-3
length: 14
size: once
J: TRBJ2-7
D: -
CDR3: CATSKGLYSHEQYF
DNA: TGTGCCACCTCAAAGGGCCTTTACTCCCACGAGCAGTACTTC

V: TRBV19
length: 15
size: -
J: TRBJ1-1
D: TRBD1
CDR3: CASNPGQGAKRYAFF
DNA: TGTGCCAGTAACCCCGGACAGGGGGCGAAACGATATGCTTTCTTT

V: TRBV10-3
length: 15
size: -
J: TRBJ2-3
D: -
CDR3: CAISEGGGHTDTQYF
DNA: TGTGCCATCAGTGAAGGCGGGGGCCACACAGATACGCAGTATTTT

V: TRBV9
length: 14
size: -
J: TRBJ1-2
D: -
CDR3: CASSVEAGWGGYTF
DNA: TGTGCCAGCAGCGTAGAGGCAGGGTGGGGTGGCTACACCTTC

V: TRBV5-1
length: 15
size: -
J: TRBJ1-4
D: -
CDR3: CASSLAGNRDEKLFF
DNA: TGCGCCAGCAGCTTGGCGGGAAACAGGGATGAAAAACTGTTTTTT

V: TRBV7-2
length: 11
size: -
J: TRBJ1-3
D: -
CDR3: CASSPGYGLNF
DNA: TGTGCCAGCAGCCCCGGGTACGGATTGAATTTT

V: TRBV28
length: 17
size: -
J: TRBJ2-7
D: TRBD2
CDR3: CASFGGGLAGAGNEQYF
DNA: TGTGCCAGCTTCGGGGGAGGTTTGGCGGGAGCTGGGAACGAGCAGTACTTC

V: TRBV6-1
length: 12
size: -
J: TRBJ2-7
D: -
CDR3: CASSDRRYEQYF
DNA: TGTGCCAGCAGTGACAGGCGTTACGAGCAGTACTTC

V: TRBV7-9
length: 18
size: -
J: TRBJ1-1
D: -
CDR3: CASSHPRASIPMNTEAFF
DNA: TGTGCCAGCAGCCATCCCAGGGCCTCCATCCCCATGAACACTGAAGCTTTCTTT

V: TRBV12-3/TRBV12-4
length: 13
size: -
J: TRBJ1-1
D: -
CDR3: CASANLLGLKAFF
DNA: TGTGCCAGCGCAAATCTGCTGGGGCTGAAAGCTTTCTTT

V: TRBV7-9
length: 17
size: -
J: TRBJ2-5
D: TRBD2
CDR3: CASSAGTSGPYQETQYF
DNA: TGTGCCAGCAGCGCCGGGACTAGCGGACCGTACCAAGAGACCCAGTACTTC

V: TRBV5-6
length: 14
size: -
J: TRBJ1-2
D: -
CDR3: CASSVGRQVYGYTF
DNA: TGTGCCAGCAGCGTAGGGCGACAGGTCTATGGCTACACCTTC

V: TRBV4-1
length: 17
size: -
J: TRBJ1-6
D: -
CDR3: CASSQLWQTTGNSPLHF
DNA: TGCGCCAGCAGCCAATTATGGCAGACAACGGGGAATTCACCCCTCCACTTT

V: TRBV15
length: 17
size: -
J: TRBJ1-3
D: -
CDR3: CATSKRRGGLTGNTIYF
DNA: TGTGCCACCAGTAAGAGACGGGGAGGCTTGACTGGAAACACCATATATTTT

V: TRBV7-9
length: 15
size: -
J: TRBJ2-3
D: -
CDR3: CASSLQGPLTDTQYF
DNA: TGTGCCAGCAGCTTACAAGGGCCCCTTACAGATACGCAGTATTTT

V: TRBV18
length: 15
size: -
J: TRBJ1-5
D: -
CDR3: CASSLLDSPYQPQHF
DNA: TGTGCCAGCTCACTATTAGACAGTCCCTATCAGCCCCAGCATTTT